This TCR beta chain was sequenced during a study of vaccination and CD4 T cells after COVID-19. Overall study: Stimulation of cells relied on overlapping spike peptides derived from SARS-CoV-2, HCoV-NL63, HCoV-OC43 and HCoV-229E.

With the Oncomine TCR Beta short-read assay, DNA from cultured CD4+ T cells was sequenced. After culture, CD4+ T cells served as the source for genomic DNA extraction. TCRdb fed the PCR reads into MiXCR, producing one record per CDR3 protein. The table records tens of thousands of distinct CDR3 sequences, roughly 67% of them present only once. The treatment is: approximately nine-day PBMC culture with coronavirus spike peptide pools or control peptides (ViraFEST assay). Per-well cultures of approximately 2.1 million PBMCs received around 10 IU/ml IL-2 and 7.5 to 10 ug/ml peptide pools. The CDR3 spans 15 residues. Trimming cost V 3 bases and J 6 bases, with 15 bases left between them. Germline-derived CDR1 and CDR2 are LNHDA and SQIVND (reference sequence). Study-level findings and limits: In convalescent patients, a median approximately 86% of reactive clones appeared only post-vaccination.

On this clonotype: Its antigen is unknown.

This chain connects TRBV19 to TRBJ2-1, with D uncertain. The TCR was taken from a human donor who received a COVID-19 vaccine. The specimen was CD4+ T cells from blood, cultured in vitro, collected after SARS-CoV-2 vaccination. CDR3 loop: CASSMPASFANEQFF. Here the CDR3 DNA reads TGTGCCAGTAGTATGCCGGCTAGTTTCGCCAATGAGCAGTTCTTC.